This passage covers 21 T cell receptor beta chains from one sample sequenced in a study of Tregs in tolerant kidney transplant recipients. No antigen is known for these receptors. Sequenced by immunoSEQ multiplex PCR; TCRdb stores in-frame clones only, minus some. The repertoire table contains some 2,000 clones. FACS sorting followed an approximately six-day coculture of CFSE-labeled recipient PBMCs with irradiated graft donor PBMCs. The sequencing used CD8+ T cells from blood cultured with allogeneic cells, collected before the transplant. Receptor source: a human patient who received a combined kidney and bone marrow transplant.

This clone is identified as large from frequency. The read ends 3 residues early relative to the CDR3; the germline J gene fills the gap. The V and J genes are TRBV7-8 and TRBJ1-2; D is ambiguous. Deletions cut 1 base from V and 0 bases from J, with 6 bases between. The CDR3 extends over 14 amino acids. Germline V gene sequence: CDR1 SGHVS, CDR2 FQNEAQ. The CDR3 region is CASSLEVSNYGYTF. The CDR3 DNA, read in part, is TGTGCCAGCAGCTTAGAGGTTTCTAACTATGGC.

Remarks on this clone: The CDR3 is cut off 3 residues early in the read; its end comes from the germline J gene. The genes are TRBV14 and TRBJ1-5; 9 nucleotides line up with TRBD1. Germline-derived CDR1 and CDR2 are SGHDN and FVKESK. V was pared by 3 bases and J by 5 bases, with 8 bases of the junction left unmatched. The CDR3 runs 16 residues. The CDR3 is CASSHPQGASDQPQHF. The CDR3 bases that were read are TGTGCCAGCAGCCACCCACAGGGGGCATCAGATCAGCCC.

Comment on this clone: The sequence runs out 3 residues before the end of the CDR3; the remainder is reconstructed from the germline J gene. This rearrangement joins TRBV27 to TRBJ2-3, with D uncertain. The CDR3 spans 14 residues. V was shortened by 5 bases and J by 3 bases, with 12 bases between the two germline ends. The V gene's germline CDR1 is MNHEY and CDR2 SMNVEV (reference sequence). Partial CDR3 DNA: TGTGCCAGCAGTCCCGTGAGAGCGACAGATACG. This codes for CASSPVRATDT. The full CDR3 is CASSPVRATDTQYF.

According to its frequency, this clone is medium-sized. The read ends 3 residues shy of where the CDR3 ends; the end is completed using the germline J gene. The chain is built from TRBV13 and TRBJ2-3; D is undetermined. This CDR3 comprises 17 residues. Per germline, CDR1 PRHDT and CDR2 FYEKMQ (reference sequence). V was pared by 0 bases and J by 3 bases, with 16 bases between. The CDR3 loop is CASSLGSQRQITDTQYF. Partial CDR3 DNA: TGTGCCAGCAGCTTAGGTTCGCAGCGCCAGATAACAGATACG.

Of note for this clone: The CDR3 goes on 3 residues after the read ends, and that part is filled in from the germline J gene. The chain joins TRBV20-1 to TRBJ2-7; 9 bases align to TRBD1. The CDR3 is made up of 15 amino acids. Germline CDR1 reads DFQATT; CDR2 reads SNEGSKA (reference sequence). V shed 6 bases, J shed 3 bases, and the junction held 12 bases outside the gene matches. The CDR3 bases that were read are TGCAGTGCCAACCAGGGGACAGGGTTATTCTACGAG. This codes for CSANQGTGLFYE. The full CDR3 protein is CSANQGTGLFYEQYF.

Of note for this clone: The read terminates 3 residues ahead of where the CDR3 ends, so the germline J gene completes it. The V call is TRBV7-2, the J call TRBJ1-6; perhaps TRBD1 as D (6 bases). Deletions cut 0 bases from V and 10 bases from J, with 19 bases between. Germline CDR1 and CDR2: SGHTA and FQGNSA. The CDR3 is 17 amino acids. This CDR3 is CASSLARPGELGSPLHF. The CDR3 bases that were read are TGTGCCAGCAGCTTAGCCCGACCAGGGGAACTCGGCTCACCC.

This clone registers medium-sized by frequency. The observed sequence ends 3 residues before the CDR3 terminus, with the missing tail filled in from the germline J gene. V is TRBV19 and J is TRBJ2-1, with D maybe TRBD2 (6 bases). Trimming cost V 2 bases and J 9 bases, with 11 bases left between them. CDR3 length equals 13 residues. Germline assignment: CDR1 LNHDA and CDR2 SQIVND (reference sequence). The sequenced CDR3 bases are TGTGCCAGTAGTATACCCCTGGGGGGTGAG. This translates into CASSIPLGGE. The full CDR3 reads CASSIPLGGEQFF.

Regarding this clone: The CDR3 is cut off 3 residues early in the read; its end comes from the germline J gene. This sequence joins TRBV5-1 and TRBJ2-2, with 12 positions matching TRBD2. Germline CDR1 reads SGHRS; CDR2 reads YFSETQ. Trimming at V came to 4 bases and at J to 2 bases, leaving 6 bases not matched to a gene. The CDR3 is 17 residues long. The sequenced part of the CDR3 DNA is TGCGCCAGCAGCGTTGGACTAGCGGGGAAAAACACCGGGGAG. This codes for CASSVGLAGKNTGE. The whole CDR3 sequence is CASSVGLAGKNTGELFF.

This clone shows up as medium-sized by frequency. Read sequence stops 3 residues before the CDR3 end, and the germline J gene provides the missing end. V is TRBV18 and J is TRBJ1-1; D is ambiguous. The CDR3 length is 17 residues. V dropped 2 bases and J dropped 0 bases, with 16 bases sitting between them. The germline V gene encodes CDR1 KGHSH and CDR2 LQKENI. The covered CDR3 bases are TGTGCCAGCTCACCAACTTTTAGCGGGCCGTTGAACACTGAA. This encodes CASSPTFSGPLNTE. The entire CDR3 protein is CASSPTFSGPLNTEAFF.

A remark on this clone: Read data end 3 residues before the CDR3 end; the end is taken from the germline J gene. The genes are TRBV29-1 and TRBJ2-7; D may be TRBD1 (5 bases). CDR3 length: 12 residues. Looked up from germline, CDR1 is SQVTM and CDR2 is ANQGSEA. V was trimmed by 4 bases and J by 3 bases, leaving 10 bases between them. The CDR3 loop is CSVAGNYYEQYF. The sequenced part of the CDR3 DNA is TGCAGCGTTGCAGGGAATTACTACGAG.

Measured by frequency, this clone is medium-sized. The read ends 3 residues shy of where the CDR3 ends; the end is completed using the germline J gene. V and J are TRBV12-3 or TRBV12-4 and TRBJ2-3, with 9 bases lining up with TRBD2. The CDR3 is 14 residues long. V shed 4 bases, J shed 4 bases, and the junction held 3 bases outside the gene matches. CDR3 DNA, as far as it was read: TGTGCCAGCAGTTCCGCGGGAGGGCCAGATACG. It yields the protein CASSSAGGPDT. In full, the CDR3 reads CASSSAGGPDTQYF.

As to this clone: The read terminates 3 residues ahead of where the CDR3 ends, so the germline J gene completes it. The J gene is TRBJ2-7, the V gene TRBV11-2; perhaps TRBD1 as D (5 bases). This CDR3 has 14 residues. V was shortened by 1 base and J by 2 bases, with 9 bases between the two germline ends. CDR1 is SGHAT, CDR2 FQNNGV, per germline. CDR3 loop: CASSLGQLPYEQYF. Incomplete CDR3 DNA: TGTGCCAGCAGCTTAGGACAGCTACCCTACGAG.

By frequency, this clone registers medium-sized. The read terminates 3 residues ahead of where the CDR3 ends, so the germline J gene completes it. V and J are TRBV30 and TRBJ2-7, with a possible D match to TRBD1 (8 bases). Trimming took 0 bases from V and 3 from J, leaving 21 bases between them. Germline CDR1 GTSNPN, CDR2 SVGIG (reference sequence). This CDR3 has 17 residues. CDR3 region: CAWSVWSNRGRGYEQYF. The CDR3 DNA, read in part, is TGTGCCTGGAGTGTATGGAGTAACAGGGGGAGGGGCTACGAG.

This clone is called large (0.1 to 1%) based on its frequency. CDR3 amino acids: CASSQDSRSTGELFF. CDR3 bases read: TGCGCCAGCAGCCAAGATTCTCGGTCAACCGGGGAG. This rearrangement joins TRBV4-1 to TRBJ2-2; D gene unclear. The sequenced fragment ends 3 residues before the CDR3 boundary, so the rest is inferred from the germline J gene. Trimming shortened V by 0 bases and J by 5 bases, and 10 bases separated the two germline ends. CDR1 and CDR2 from the germline V gene are MGHRA and YSYEKL. CDR3 length equals 15 residues.

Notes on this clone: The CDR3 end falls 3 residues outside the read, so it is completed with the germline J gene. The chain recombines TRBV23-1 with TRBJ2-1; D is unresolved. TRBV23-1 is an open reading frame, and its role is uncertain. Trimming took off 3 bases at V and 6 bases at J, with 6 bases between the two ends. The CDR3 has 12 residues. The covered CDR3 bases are TGCGCCAGCAGTCACCAGGTCAATGAG. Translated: CASSHQVNE. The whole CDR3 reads CASSHQVNEQFF.

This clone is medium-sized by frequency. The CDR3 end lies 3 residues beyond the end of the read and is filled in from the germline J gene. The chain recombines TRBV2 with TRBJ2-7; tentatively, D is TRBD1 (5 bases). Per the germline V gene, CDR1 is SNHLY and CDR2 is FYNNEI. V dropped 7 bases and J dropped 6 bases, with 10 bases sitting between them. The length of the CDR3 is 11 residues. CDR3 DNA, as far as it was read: TGTGCCAGCATAAGGGGCACCGAG. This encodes CASIRGTE. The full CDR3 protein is CASIRGTEQYF.

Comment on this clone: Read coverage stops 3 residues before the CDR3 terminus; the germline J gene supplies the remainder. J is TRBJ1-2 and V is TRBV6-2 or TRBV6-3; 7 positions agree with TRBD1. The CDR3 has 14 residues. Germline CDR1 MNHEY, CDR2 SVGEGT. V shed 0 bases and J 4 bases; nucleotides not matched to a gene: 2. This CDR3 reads CASSYSRQGYGYTF. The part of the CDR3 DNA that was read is TGTGCCAGCAGTTACTCCCGACAGGGCTATGGC.

The CDR3 sequence: CASSAGPAYEQYF. The part of the CDR3 DNA that was read is TGTGCCAGTAGTGCGGGTCCTGCCTACGAG. The chain carries TRBV19 and TRBJ2-7, with D possibly matching TRBD2 (5 bases). The read finishes 3 residues shy of the CDR3 end, and the germline J gene is used to complete it. Trimming took off 5 bases at V and 2 bases at J, with 10 bases between the two ends. CDR3 length: 13 residues. CDR1 and CDR2 from the germline V gene are LNHDA and SQIVND (reference sequence).

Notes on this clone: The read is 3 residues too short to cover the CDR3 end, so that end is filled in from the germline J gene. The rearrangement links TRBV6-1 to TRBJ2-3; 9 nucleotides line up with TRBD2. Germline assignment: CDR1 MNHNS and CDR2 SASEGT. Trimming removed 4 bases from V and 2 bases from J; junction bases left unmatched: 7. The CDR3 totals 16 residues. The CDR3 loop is CASSARSGGPTDTQYF. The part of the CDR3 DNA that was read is TGTGCCAGCAGTGCAAGGAGCGGGGGGCCCACAGATACG.

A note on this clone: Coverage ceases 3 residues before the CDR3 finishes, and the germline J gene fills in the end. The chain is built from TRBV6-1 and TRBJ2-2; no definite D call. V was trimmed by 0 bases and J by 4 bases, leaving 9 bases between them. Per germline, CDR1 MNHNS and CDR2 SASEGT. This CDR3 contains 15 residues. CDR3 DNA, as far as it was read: TGTGCCAGCAGTGAAGCGGCGGAAAGCACCGGGGAG. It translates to CASSEAAESTGE. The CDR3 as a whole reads CASSEAAESTGELFF.

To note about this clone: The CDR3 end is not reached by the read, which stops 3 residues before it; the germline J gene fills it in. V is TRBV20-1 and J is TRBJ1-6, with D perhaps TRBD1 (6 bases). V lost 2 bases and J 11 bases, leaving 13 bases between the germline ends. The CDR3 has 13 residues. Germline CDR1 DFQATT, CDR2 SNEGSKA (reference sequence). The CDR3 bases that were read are TGCAGTGCTAGATCAGGGGCCTACGCACCC. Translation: CSARSGAYAP. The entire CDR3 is CSARSGAYAPLHF.